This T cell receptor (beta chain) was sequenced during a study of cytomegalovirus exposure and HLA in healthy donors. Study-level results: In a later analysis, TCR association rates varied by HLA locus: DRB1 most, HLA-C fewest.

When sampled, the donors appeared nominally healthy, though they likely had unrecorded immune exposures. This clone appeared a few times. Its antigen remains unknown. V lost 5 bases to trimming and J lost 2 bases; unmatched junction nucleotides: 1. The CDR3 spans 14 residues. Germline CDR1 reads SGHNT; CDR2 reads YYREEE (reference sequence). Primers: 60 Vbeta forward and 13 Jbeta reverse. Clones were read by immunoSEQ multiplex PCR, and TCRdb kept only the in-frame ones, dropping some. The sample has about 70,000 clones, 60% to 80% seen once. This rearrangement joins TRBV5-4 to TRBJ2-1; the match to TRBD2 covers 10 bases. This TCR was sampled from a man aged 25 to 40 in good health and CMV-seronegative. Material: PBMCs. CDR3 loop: CASSLAGAYNEQFF. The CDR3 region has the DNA TGTGCCAGCAGTCTAGCGGGGGCCTACAATGAGCAGTTCTTC. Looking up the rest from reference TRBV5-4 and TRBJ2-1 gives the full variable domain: ETGVTQSPTHLIKTRGQQVTLRCSSQSGHNTVSWYQQALGQGPQFIFQYYREEENGRGNFPPRFSGLQFPNYSSELNVNALELDDSALYLCASSLAGAYNEQFFGPGTRLTVL.